This T cell receptor beta chain emerged from a study of blood T cell repertoires in COVID-19 (dated by TCRdb to between 2020 and 2021). Context from the whole study: The collaborator samples originated in the United States, Italy and Spain and spanned the acute and convalescent phases of COVID-19. Samples came from the ongoing ImmuneRACE study (first 160 participants) plus 1,254 subjects from 6 global collaborators. The sample metadata nearly always contained a de-identified subject ID, COVID-19 status, age in years and sex. The repertoires were released in a freely available public database meant as a resource for research on the immune response to SARS-CoV-2. The material from the prospective study consisted of cDNA or gDNA derived from T cells, B-cell-depleted T cells, or PBMCs. HLA class I and class II types, where available, came from metadata supplied by the sample provider rather than from assay-based typing. The dataset comprised deeply sampled blood TCRbeta repertoires from subjects exposed to, actively infected with, or recovered from COVID-19. Beyond this particular receptor, the publication reports: The quantity of clinical and demographic metadata differed by source and by participant and was supplied without curation.

Samples from volunteer blood donors who had recovered from COVID-19 were contributed by a second Seattle source. Whole blood was collected in K2EDTA tubes by collaborating institutions according to the institutions' own protocols. For TCRbeta analysis, collaborator samples were shipped as frozen whole blood, as isolated PBMCs, or as DNA extracted from either sample type. Many counts were recorded for this clone. The specificity of this receptor is unknown. The record has no base qualities; no much larger clone is one base away. TCRbeta CDR3 regions were amplified from genomic DNA by means of the immunoSEQ Assay, a bias-controlled multiplex PCR. Under the source paper's analysis protocol: The number of nucleated cells in each sample was estimated by amplification of reference gene primers within the assay. Sequence reads were collapsed and filtered to measure the absolute abundance of every unique TCRbeta CDR3 rearrangement. Productive Simpson clonality was computed per sample as the square root of Simpson's diversity index over productive rearrangements. Entries here come from immuneACCESS through TCRdb and include only in-frame sequences with V and J called. Some clones fail to appear in such tables; in the studies checked, an unresolved V gene covers under half of the shortfall, and the cause of the remainder is unknown. D and trimming were read from the DNA, whereas the V and J calls and clone size are those reported in that table. The sample table contains roughly 160,000 clones; only one count was recorded for around 90% of them. Approximately 2.1% of the sample rests with the top ten.

V ends up 2 bases short and J 3 bases short, with an unmatched junction base count of 6. Sequences SGHDT (CDR1) and YYEEEE (CDR2) are obtained from the germline V gene. Including the terminal cysteine and phenylalanine, the CDR3 comprises 16 residues. CDR3 DNA only is kept here, 48 bases in frame from base 1. Sequencing used peripheral blood. This clonotype was obtained from a man aged 50 or older who had recovered from COVID-19. In this chain, TRBV5-6 is recombined with TRBJ1-5; TRBD1 aligns with 9 central bases. In nucleotides, the sequence is TGTGCCAGCAGCTTAGGGACAGGGATGAACAATCAGCCCCAGCATTTT. Its amino acids are CASSLGTGMNNQPQHF.